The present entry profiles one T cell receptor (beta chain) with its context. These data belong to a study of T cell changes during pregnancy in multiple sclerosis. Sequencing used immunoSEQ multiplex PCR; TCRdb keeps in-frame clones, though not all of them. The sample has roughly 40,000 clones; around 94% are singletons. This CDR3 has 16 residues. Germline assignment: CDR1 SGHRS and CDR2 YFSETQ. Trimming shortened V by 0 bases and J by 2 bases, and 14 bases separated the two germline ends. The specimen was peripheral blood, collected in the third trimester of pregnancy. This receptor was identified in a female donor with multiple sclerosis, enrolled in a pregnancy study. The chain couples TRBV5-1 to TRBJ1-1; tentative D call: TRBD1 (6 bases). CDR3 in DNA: TGCGCCAGCAGCTTGGCCGGACCGGACAGCAACACTGAAGCTTTCTTT. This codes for CASSLAGPDSNTEAFF.